Here is one TCR beta chain with its context. Its antigen is unidentified. The data originate from a study of T cells in Graves' hyperthyroidism and ophthalmopathy. The authors took PBMCs from about 9.5 ml fresh peripheral blood. RNA transcripts yielded amplified TCR beta CDR3 regions. A first-round RT-PCR of the TCR CDR3 used the HTBI primer set. TCRdb redid the calling of the multiplex PCR reads with MiXCR, one entry per CDR3 protein. The table records some 620,000 distinct CDR3 sequences, around 16% of them present only once. Findings and limits, study-wide: In the blood, most expanded thyroid clonotypes above 0.001 appeared as well.

Germline V CDR1 and CDR2: SGHNT, YYREEE (reference sequence). There are 14 residues in the CDR3. V gave up 1 base and J gave up 5 bases, with 12 bases separating them. This clonotype was sampled from a woman in her 30s with Graves' hyperthyroidism. The source material was blood. This rearrangement joins TRBV5-4 to TRBJ2-5; perhaps TRBD2 as D (5 bases). CDR3 amino acids: CASSLKLGEETQYF. In DNA form, the CDR3 reads TGTGCCAGCAGCTTGAAACTCGGGGAGGAGACCCAGTACTTC.